Listed below are T cell receptor beta chains from one sample, sequenced in a study of blood T cell repertoires in COVID-19. Method: immunoSEQ multiplex PCR; TCRdb's copy keeps in-frame clones and lacks some. The sample lists about 170,000 clones, roughly 87% occurring once. Sequenced input: PBMCs or T cells enriched from blood (not recorded which). All receptors derive from a woman aged 50 to 65 who had recovered from COVID-19. Each CDR3 is given with its conserved first and last residue. D genes are given only for firm matches. Rows may omit the clone size; those that give it use once, few, many or a size class.

J	size	V	D	CDR3	DNA
TRBJ2-7	.	TRBV6-6	TRBD1	CASSYSRGQDYEQYF	TGTGCCAGCAGTTACTCCCGAGGACAGGACTACGAGCAGTACTTC
TRBJ1-1	.	TRBV30	.	CAWSEATGWGTEAFF	TGTGCCTGGAGTGAAGCGACAGGTTGGGGAACTGAAGCTTTCTTT
TRBJ1-2	.	TRBV4-1	TRBD1	CASSQGTGVNGYTF	TGCGCCAGCAGCCAAGGGACAGGGGTTAATGGCTACACCTTC
TRBJ1-6	.	TRBV24-1	.	CATSDQGSNSPLHF	TGTGCCACCAGTGATCAGGGGTCGAATTCACCCCTCCACTTT
TRBJ1-5	few	TRBV29-1	.	CSVEGGRGQPQHF	TGCAGCGTTGAAGGGGGCCGAGGCCAGCCCCAGCATTTT
TRBJ2-1	.	TRBV2	TRBD2	CASRSGRGNEQFF	TGTGCCAGCAGGAGCGGGAGGGGTAATGAGCAGTTCTTC
TRBJ2-7	.	TRBV2	TRBD1	CASSERGQAYEQYF	TGTGCCAGCAGTGAGAGGGGACAGGCCTACGAGCAGTACTTC
TRBJ2-7	.	TRBV30	TRBD2	CAWSSLAGGPSEQYF	TGTGCCTGGAGCAGCCTAGCGGGAGGGCCCAGCGAGCAGTACTTC
TRBJ1-2	.	TRBV7-9	.	CASSDQGPGSGYTF	TGTGCCAGCAGCGACCAGGGGCCCGGTAGTGGCTACACCTTC
TRBJ2-1	.	TRBV27	TRBD2	CASSFLSSGTSGRALIIGQFF	TGTGCCAGCAGTTTCCTCTCCTCCGGGACTAGCGGGAGGGCCCTAATTATTGGGCAGTTCTTC
TRBJ1-2	.	TRBV28	.	CASSWSQTGPDGYTF	TGTGCCAGCAGTTGGTCCCAAACAGGGCCGGATGGCTACACCTTC
TRBJ1-1	few	TRBV7-6	.	CASSLGVGGSTEAFF	TGTGCCAGCAGCTTAGGGGTGGGGGGTTCCACTGAAGCTTTCTTT
TRBJ2-7	.	TRBV19	TRBD2	CASSVAGGAFYEQYF	TGTGCCAGTAGCGTAGCGGGAGGGGCGTTCTACGAGCAGTACTTC
TRBJ1-5	.	TRBV5-1	TRBD1	CASSSTGQGAPQHF	TGCGCCAGCAGCTCAACCGGTCAGGGGGCGCCCCAGCATTTT
TRBJ2-3	once	TRBV6-1	TRBD2	CASSGLAGGITDTQYF	TGTGCCAGCAGTGGGCTAGCGGGAGGGATAACAGATACGCAGTATTTT
TRBJ1-1	.	TRBV2	.	CASSGRTVLYTEAFF	TGTGCCAGCAGTGGCAGGACAGTACTGTACACTGAAGCTTTCTTT
TRBJ1-6	.	TRBV30	.	CAWSGQALSHSPLHF	TGTGCCTGGAGTGGACAGGCCCTCTCCCATTCACCCCTCCACTTT
TRBJ2-3	few	TRBV19	.	CASSREGVGTDTQYF	TGTGCCAGTAGTAGAGAAGGGGTGGGCACAGATACGCAGTATTTT
TRBJ1-2	.	TRBV19	.	CASSGKTGLYGYTF	TGTGCCAGTAGTGGGAAGACAGGACTCTATGGCTACACCTTC
TRBJ1-5	once	TRBV7-2	.	CASSLGGRVDQPQHF	TGTGCCAGCAGCTTAGGGGGCAGGGTGGATCAGCCCCAGCATTTT
TRBJ1-2	.	TRBV5-1	.	CASSLVADFGYTF	TGCGCCAGCAGCTTGGTTGCGGATTTTGGCTACACCTTC
TRBJ2-3	.	TRBV10-2	.	CASSAFDSVGTDTQYF	TGCGCCAGCAGTGCCTTCGACTCGGTCGGCACAGATACGCAGTATTTT
TRBJ2-1	few	TRBV7-3	.	CASSPRQGNEQFF	TGTGCCAGCAGCCCCCGTCAGGGAAATGAGCAGTTCTTC
TRBJ1-5	.	TRBV27	.	CASSTGYGNQPQHF	TGTGCCAGCTCCACAGGGTACGGCAATCAGCCCCAGCATTTT
TRBJ1-5	once	TRBV7-9	TRBD1	CASTGPPGQPEVNQPQHF	TGTGCCAGCACAGGACCCCCGGGACAGCCAGAAGTCAATCAGCCCCAGCATTTT
TRBJ1-1	.	TRBV28	TRBD1	CASSLGRQGNPEAFF	TGTGCCAGCAGTTTAGGGCGACAGGGAAATCCTGAAGCTTTCTTT
TRBJ2-7	.	TRBV7-9	TRBD1	CASSLGGTAEQYF	TGTGCCAGCAGCTTAGGGGGGACAGCCGAGCAGTACTTC
TRBJ1-5	.	TRBV18	.	CASSAQGNQPQHF	TGTGCCAGCTCAGCTCAGGGTAATCAGCCCCAGCATTTT
TRBJ1-1	.	TRBV2	.	CASSALEFGTEAFF	TGTGCCAGCAGTGCCTTGGAGTTCGGCACTGAAGCTTTCTTT
TRBJ1-4	.	TRBV30	TRBD1	CAWSPINRGPRGEKLFF	TGTGCCTGGAGTCCGATAAACAGGGGACCTCGGGGTGAAAAACTGTTTTTT
TRBJ2-7	.	TRBV4-1	.	CASSQDAAGPPYEQYF	TGCGCCAGCAGCCAAGATGCAGCGGGCCCTCCCTACGAGCAGTACTTC
TRBJ1-1	.	TRBV11-3	.	CASSKIQGNTEAFF	TGTGCCAGCAGCAAAATCCAGGGGAACACTGAAGCTTTCTTT
TRBJ1-4	.	TRBV2	TRBD1	CASSVETGVNEKLFF	TGTGCCAGCAGTGTAGAGACAGGGGTGAATGAAAAACTGTTTTTT
TRBJ2-1	.	TRBV7-2	TRBD2	CASSLELAGSGEQFF	TGTGCCAGCAGCTTAGAACTAGCGGGATCGGGTGAGCAGTTCTTC
TRBJ2-2	.	TRBV5-4	.	CASSFQGLDGELFF	TGTGCCAGCAGCTTTCAGGGTTTGGACGGGGAGCTGTTTTTT
TRBJ2-3	.	TRBV7-9	TRBD2	CASSLALTSGRSTDTQYF	TGTGCCAGCAGCTTAGCGCTGACTAGCGGGAGGAGCACAGATACGCAGTATTTT
TRBJ2-7	.	TRBV30	.	CAWSVRAYEQYF	TGTGCCTGGAGTGTTAGAGCCTACGAGCAGTACTTC
TRBJ2-3	.	TRBV3-1/TRBV3-2	TRBD2	CASSQFGTSGTSRGADTQYF	TGTGCCAGCAGCCAGTTTGGGACTAGCGGGACGAGCCGGGGGGCGGATACGCAGTATTTT
TRBJ2-7	.	TRBV4-1	TRBD2	CASSQDPGASGNYEQYF	TGCGCCAGCAGCCAAGACCCGGGGGCTAGCGGGAACTACGAGCAGTACTTC
TRBJ1-1	.	TRBV5-1	.	CASSGQSSLNTEAFF	TGCGCCAGCAGCGGACAGAGCTCATTGAACACTGAAGCTTTCTTT
TRBJ2-1	.	TRBV4-1	TRBD1	CASSQNLGTGPLF	TGCGCCAGCAGCCAAAACCTCGGGACAGGCCCTCTCTTC
TRBJ1-1	.	TRBV7-2	TRBD1	CASSTRQGNTEAFF	TGTGCCAGCAGCACCAGACAGGGGAACACTGAAGCTTTCTTT
TRBJ2-7	.	TRBV10-3	TRBD1	CASSVGTGREQYF	TGTGCCAGCTCCGTCGGGACAGGGCGCGAGCAGTACTTC
TRBJ2-2	.	TRBV5-1	TRBD2	CASSYAGDTGELFF	TGCGCCAGCAGCTACGCGGGGGACACCGGGGAGCTGTTTTTT
TRBJ2-5	once	TRBV11-2	.	CASSLDRPSYQETQYF	TGTGCCAGCAGCTTAGATAGGCCTAGCTACCAAGAGACCCAGTACTTC
TRBJ1-5	once	TRBV28	.	CASTVQGNQPQHF	TGTGCCAGCACGGTGCAGGGCAATCAGCCCCAGCATTTT
TRBJ2-7	.	TRBV19	TRBD2	CASSFTRLAGEGEQYF	TGTGCCAGTAGCTTTACCAGACTAGCGGGGGAGGGCGAGCAGTACTTC
TRBJ1-2	few	TRBV6-1	TRBD1	CASSEGTGEHYGYTF	TGTGCCAGCAGTGAGGGGACAGGGGAGCACTATGGCTACACCTTC
TRBJ1-3	.	TRBV15	.	CATAWEGGLGNTIYF	TGTGCCACCGCCTGGGAGGGGGGCCTTGGAAACACCATATATTTT
TRBJ1-5	.	TRBV5-1	.	CASSDQGPYSNQPQHF	TGCGCCAGCAGCGATCAGGGGCCGTATAGCAATCAGCCCCAGCATTTT
TRBJ2-7	.	TRBV30	.	CAWSVRSGAGNEQYF	TGTGCCTGGAGTGTACGGTCAGGGGCTGGGAACGAGCAGTACTTC
TRBJ2-3	few	TRBV6-6	TRBD2	CASSYQGTSGTDTQYF	TGTGCCAGCAGTTACCAGGGGACTAGCGGCACAGATACGCAGTATTTT
TRBJ1-5	.	TRBV6-2/TRBV6-3	.	CASSSTGVRAQHF	TGTGCCAGCAGCTCTACCGGGGTAAGGGCCCAGCATTTT
TRBJ2-5	.	TRBV19	.	CASSPGQGTAGGQETQYF	TGTGCCAGTAGCCCGGGACAGGGTACAGCGGGAGGGCAAGAGACCCAGTACTTC
TRBJ1-1	.	TRBV6-2/TRBV6-3	.	CASSYSRGGTHTEAFF	TGTGCCAGCAGTTACTCGCGTGGAGGCACCCACACTGAAGCTTTCTTT